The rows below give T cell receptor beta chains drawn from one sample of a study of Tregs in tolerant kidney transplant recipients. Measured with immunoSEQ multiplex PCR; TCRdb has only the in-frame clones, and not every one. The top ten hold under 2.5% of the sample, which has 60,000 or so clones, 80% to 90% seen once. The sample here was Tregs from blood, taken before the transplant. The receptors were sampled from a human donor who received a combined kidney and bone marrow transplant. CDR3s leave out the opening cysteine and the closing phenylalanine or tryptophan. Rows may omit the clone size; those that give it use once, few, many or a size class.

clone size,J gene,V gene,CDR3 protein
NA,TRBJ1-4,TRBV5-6,ASSLSPGAVKLF
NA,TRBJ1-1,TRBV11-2,ASSNEGRGGDTEAF
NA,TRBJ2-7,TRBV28,ASSPGPSYEQY
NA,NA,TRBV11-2,ASSRDIPYEQY
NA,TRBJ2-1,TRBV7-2,ASSRTSGSFYNEQF
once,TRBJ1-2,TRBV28,ASSLGLIGYT
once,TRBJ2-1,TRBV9,ASSVSGGAHNEQF
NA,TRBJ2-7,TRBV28,ATGTSTQGEQY
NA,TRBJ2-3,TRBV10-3,AISDRQGGGTDTQY
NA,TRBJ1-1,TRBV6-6,ASSHTQGREVDAF
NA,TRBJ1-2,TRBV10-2,ASRGRQGASNYGYT
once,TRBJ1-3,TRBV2,ASSERGQGSGNTIY
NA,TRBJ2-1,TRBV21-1,ASSPENEQF
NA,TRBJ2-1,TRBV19,ASSSDLVNEQF
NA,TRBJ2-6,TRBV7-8,ASSPGPGANVLT
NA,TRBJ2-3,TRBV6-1,ASSGSGGFTDTQY
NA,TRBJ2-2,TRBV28,ASTNSGGTGELF
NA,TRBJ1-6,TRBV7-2,ASSHNNSPLH
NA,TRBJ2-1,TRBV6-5,ASSYWQSSYNEQF
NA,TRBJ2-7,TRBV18,ASSHLRRDRDRGGNEQY
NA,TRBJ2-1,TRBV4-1,ASSQAGTGHSGWDNEQF
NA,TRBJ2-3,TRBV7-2,ASSLVGDGGGFTDTQY
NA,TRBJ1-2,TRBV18,ASSPPETGPTYGYT
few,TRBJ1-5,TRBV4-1,ASSPIPLVRGNQPQH
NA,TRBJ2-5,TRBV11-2,ASSLAAGAASFRGTQY
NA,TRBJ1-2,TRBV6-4,ASSGRGGRYGYT
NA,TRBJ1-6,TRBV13,ASSLSDSPLH
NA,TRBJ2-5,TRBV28,ASSRGGQETQY
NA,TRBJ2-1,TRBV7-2,ASSFYYTSGSGRDEQF
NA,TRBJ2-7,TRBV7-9,ASSRPLAGGSYEQY
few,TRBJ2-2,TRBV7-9,ASSLAIGTSGRAGELF
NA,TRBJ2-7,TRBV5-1,ASSQKGLDAYEQY
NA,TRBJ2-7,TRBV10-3,AISESGRRQGAGYEQY
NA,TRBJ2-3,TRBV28,ASSWGGLAGGGDTQY
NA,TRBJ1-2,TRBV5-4,ASSFGFEYGYT
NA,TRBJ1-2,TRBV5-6,ASSLQGPNYGYT
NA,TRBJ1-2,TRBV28,ASSLSYGYT
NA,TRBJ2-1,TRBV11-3,ASSQGGMRDNEQF
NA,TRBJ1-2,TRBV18,ASSPGYGYT
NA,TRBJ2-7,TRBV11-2,ASSRQGIYEQY
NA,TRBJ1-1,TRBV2,ASSDLSGFGTEAF
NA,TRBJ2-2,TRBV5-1,ASSFKGATGELF
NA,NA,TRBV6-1,ASSARGTFYEQY
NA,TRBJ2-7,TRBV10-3,AINSGRQGYEQY
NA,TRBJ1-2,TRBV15,ATSPGPVNGYT
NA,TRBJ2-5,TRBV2,ASSERGARETQY
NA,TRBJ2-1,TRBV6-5,ATGWASGGEDEQF
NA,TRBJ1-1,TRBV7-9,ASSSAVYTEAF
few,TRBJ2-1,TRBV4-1,ASSLRLANYNEQF
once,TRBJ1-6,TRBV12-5,ASGLAQGAGFSYNSPLH
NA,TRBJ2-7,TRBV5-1,ASSNKAGGSYEQY
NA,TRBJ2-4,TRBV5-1,ASSLDSGLDIQY
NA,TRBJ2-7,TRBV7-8,ASSPRGAGVTEQY
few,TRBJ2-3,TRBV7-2,ASSVGLAGGTDTQY
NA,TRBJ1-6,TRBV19,ASSIVPGGGNSPLH
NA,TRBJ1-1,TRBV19,ASSIRGEANTEAF
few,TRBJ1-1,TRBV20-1,SAREEGKAF
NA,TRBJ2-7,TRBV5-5,ASSLRDSRHEQY
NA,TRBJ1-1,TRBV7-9,ASSSAGGRHHEAF
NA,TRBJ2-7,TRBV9,ASGDYEQY